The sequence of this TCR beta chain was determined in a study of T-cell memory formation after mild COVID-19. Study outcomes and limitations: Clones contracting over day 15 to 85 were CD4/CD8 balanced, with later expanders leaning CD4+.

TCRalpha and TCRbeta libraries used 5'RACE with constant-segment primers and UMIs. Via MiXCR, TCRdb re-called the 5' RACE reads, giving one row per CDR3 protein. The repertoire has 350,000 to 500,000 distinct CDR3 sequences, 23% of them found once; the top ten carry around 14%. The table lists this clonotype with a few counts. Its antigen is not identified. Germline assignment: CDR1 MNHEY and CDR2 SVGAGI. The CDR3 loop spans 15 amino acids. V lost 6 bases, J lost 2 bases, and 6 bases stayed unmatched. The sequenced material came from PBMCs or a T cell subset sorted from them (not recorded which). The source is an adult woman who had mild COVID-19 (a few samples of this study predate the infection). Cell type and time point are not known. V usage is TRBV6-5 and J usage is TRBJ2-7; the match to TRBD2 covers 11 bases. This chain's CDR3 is CASSKGTSGTYEQYF. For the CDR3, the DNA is TGTGCCAGCAGCAAGGGGACTAGCGGAACCTACGAGCAGTACTTC.